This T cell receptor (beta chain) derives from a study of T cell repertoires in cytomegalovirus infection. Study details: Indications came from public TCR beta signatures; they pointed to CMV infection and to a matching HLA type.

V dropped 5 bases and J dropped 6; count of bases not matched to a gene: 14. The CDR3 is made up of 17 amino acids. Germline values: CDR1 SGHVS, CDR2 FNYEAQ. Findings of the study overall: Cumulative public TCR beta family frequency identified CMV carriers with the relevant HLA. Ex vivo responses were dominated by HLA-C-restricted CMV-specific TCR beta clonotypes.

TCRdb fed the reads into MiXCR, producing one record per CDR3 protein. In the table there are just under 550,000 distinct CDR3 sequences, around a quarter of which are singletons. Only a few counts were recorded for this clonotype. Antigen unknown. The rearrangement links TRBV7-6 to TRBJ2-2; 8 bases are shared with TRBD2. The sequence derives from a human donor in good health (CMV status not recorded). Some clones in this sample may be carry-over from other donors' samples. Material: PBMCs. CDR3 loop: CASSQPPLGRASGELFF. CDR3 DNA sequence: TGTGCCAGCAGCCAACCCCCCCTCGGGAGGGCCTCCGGGGAGCTGTTTTTT.